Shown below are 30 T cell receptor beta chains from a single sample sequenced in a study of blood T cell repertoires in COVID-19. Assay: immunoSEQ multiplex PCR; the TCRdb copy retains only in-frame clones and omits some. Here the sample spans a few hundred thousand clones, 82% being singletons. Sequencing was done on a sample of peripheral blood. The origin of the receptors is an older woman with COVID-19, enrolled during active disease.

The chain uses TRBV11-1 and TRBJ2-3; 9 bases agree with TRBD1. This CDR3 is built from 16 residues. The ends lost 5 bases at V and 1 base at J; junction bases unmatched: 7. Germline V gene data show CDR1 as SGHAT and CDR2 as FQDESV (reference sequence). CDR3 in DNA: TGTGCCAGCAGCCCCCAGGACAGGGGAGGCACAGATACGCAGTATTTT. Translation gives CASSPQDRGGTDTQYF.

The CDR3 is CASSVSGQGAGANVLTF. The CDR3 DNA sequence: TGTGCCAGCAGCGTCAGTGGACAGGGGGCTGGGGCCAACGTCCTGACTTTC. The V and J genes are TRBV9 and TRBJ2-6; 10 positions match TRBD1. Germline CDR1 is SGDLS and CDR2 is YYNGEE. V shed 2 bases, J shed 2 bases, and the junction held 4 bases outside the gene matches. The CDR3 loop spans 17 amino acids.

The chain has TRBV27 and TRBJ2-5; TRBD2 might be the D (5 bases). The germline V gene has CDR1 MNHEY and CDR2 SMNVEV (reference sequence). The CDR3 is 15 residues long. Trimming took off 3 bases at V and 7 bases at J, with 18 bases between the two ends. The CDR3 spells CASSLCPGCSATQYF. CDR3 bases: TGTGCCAGCAGTTTGTGTCCGGGGTGCTCGGCGACCCAGTACTTC.

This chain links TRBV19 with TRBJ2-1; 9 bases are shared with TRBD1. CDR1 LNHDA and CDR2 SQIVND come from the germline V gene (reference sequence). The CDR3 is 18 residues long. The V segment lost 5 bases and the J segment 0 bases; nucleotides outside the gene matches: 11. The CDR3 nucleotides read TGTGCCAGTAGTCCCCACAGGGGGCCTATAGACTCCTACAATGAGCAGTTCTTC. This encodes CASSPHRGPIDSYNEQFF.

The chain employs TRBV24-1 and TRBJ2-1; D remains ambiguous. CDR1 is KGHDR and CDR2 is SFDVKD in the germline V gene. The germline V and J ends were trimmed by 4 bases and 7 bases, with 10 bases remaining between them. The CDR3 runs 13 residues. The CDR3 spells CATSEPIANEQFF. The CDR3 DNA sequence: TGTGCCACCAGTGAACCTATAGCAAATGAGCAGTTCTTC.

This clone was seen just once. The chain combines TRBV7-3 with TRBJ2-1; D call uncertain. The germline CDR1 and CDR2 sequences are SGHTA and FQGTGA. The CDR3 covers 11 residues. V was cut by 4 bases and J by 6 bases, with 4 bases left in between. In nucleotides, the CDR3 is TGTGCCAGCAGCTACGGCAATGAGCAGTTCTTC. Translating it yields CASSYGNEQFF.

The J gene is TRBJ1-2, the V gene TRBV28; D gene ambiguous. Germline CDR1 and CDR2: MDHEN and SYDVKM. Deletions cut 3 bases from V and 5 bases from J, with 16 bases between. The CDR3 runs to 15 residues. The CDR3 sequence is CASSFRRGTLYGYTF. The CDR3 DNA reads TGTGCCAGCAGTTTTCGACGGGGAACGTTGTATGGCTACACCTTC.

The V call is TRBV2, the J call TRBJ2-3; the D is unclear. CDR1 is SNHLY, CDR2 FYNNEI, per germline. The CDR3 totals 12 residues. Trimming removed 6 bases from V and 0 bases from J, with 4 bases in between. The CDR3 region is CASRASTDTQYF. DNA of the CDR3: TGTGCCAGCAGAGCTAGCACAGATACGCAGTATTTT. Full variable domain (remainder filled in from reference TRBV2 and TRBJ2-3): EPEVTQTPSHQVTQMGQEVILRCVPISNHLYFYWYRQILGQKVEFLVSFYNNEISEKSEIFDDQFSVERPDGSNFTLKIRSTKLEDSAMYFCASRASTDTQYFGPGTRLTVL.

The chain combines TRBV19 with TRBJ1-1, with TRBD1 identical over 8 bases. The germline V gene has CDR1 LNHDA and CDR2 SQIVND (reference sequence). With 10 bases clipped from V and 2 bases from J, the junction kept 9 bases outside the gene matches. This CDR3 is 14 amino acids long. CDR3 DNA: TGTGCCACCTACTTGGACAGGGCCAACACTGAAGCTTTCTTT. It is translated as CATYLDRANTEAFF. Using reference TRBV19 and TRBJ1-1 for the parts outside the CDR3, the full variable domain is DGGITQSPKYLFRKEGQNVTLSCEQNLNHDAMYWYRQDPGQGLRLIYYSQIVNDFQKGDIAEGYSVSREKKESFPLTVTSAQKNPTAFYLCATYLDRANTEAFFGQGTRLTVV.

The CDR3, as DNA: TGTGCCAGCAGGGTGACAGGGTCGCATGAGGGCTACACCTTC. Its protein product is CASRVTGSHEGYTF. This sequence joins TRBV6-6 and TRBJ1-2; TRBD1 matches at 7 bases. The CDR3 runs 14 residues. The germline V gene has CDR1 MNHNY and CDR2 SVGAGI (reference sequence). With V trimmed by 6 bases and J by 8 bases, 12 bases remained unmatched.

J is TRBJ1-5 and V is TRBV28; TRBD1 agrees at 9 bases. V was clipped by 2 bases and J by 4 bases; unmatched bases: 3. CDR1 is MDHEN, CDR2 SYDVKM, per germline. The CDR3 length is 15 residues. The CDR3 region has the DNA TGTGCCAGCAGTTTAACAGGGGGCCTGAATCAGCCCCAGCATTTT. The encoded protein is CASSLTGGLNQPQHF.

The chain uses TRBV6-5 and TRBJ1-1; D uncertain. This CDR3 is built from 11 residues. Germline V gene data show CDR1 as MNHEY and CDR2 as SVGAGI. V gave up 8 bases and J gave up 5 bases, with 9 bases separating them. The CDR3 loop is CASRGRTEAFF. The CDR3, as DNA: TGTGCCAGCCGAGGGCGGACTGAAGCTTTCTTT.

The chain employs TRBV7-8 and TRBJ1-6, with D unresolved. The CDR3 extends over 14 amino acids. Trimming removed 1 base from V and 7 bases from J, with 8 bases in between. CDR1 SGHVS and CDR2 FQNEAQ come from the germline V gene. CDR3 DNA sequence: TGTGCCAGCAGCTTAGTCAGGTTGAATTCACCCCTCCACTTT. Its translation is CASSLVRLNSPLHF.

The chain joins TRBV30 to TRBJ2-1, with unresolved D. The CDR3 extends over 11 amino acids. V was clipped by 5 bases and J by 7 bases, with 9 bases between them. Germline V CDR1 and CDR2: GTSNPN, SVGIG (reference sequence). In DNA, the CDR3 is TGTGCCTGGCAAACTATAAATGAGCAGTTCTTC. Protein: CAWQTINEQFF.

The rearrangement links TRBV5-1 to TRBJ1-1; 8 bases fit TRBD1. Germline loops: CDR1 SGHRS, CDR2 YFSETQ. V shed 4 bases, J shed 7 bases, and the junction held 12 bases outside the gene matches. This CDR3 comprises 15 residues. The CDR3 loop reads CASSVGGQGAVEAFF. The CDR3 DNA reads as TGCGCCAGCAGCGTCGGTGGACAGGGCGCCGTTGAAGCTTTCTTT. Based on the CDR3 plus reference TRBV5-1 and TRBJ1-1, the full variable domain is KAGVTQTPRYLIKTRGQQVTLSCSPISGHRSVSWYQQTPGQGLQFLFEYFSETQRNKGNFPGRFSGRQFSNSRSEMNVSTLELGDSALYLCASSVGGQGAVEAFFGQGTRLTVV.

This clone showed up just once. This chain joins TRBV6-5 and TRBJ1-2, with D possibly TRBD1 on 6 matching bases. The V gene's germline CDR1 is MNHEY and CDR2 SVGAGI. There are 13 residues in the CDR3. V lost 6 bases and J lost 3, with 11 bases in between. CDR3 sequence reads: CASRRRGHYGYTF. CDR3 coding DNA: TGTGCCAGCAGACGCAGGGGCCACTATGGCTACACCTTC.

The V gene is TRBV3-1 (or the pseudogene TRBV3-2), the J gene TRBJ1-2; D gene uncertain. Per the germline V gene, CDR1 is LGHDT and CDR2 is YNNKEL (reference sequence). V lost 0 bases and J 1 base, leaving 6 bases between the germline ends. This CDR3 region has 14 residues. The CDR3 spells CASSQDALNYGYTF. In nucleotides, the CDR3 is TGTGCCAGCAGCCAAGACGCGCTTAACTATGGCTACACCTTC.

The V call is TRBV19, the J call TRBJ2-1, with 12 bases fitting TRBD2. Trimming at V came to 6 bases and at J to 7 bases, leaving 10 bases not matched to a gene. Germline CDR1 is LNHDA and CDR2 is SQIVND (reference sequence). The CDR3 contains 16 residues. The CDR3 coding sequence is TGTGCCAGTAGCGGACTAGCGGGATCAGGGGGTAATGAGCAGTTCTTC. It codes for CASSGLAGSGGNEQFF.

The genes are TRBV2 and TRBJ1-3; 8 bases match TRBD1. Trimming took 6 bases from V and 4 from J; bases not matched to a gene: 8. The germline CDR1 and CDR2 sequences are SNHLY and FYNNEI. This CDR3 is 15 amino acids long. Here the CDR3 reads CASSPGQDKGNTIYF. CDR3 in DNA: TGTGCCAGCAGCCCGGGACAGGACAAGGGAAACACCATATATTTT.

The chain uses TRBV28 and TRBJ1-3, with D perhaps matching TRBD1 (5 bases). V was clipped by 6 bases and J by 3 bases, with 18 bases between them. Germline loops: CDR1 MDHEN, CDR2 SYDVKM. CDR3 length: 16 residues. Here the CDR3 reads CASSLLGGVVGNTIYF. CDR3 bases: TGTGCCAGCAGCCTTCTCGGGGGGGTGGTTGGAAACACCATATATTTT.

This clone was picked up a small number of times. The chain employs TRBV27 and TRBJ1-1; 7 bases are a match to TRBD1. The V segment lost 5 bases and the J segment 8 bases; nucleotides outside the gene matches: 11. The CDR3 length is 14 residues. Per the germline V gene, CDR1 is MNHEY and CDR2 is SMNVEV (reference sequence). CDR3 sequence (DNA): TGTGCCAGCAGTCTACAGGGGCGGAGACAAGAAGCTTTCTTT. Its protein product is CASSLQGRRQEAFF.

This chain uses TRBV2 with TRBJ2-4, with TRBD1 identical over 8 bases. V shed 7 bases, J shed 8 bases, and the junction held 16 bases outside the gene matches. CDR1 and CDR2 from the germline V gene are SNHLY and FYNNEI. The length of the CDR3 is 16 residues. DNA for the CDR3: TGTGCCAGCAAACCATTCGACAGGGGCTTTGGGGACATTCAGTACTTC. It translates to CASKPFDRGFGDIQYF.

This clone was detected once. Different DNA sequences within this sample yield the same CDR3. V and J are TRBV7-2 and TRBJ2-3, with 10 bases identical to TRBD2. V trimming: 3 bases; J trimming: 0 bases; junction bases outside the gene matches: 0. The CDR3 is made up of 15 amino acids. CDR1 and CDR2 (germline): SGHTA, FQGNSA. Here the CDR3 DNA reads TGTGCCAGCAGCTTGACTAGCGGGAGCACAGATACGCAGTATTTT. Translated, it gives CASSLTSGSTDTQYF.

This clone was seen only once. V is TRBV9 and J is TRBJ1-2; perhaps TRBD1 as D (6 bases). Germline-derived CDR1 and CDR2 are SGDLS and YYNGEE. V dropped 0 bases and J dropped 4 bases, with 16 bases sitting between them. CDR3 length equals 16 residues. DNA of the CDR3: TGTGCCAGCAGCGTAGCGTTCGGGATAGGGGGCTATGGCTACACCTTC. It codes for CASSVAFGIGGYGYTF.

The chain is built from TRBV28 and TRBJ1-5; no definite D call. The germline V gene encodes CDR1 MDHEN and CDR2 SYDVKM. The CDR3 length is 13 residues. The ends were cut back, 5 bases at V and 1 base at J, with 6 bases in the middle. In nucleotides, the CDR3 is TGTGCCAGCAGTACCCTAAGCAATCAGCCCCAGCATTTT. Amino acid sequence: CASSTLSNQPQHF.

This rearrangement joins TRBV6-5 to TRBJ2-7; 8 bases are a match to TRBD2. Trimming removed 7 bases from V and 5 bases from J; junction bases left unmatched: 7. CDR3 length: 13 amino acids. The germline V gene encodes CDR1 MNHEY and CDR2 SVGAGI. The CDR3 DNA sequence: TGTGCCAGCATGAGAGCGGGAGCGAACGAGCAGTACTTC. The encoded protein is CASMRAGANEQYF.

The CDR3 DNA sequence: TGTGCCTGGAGTCCAACAGGGCCCGAGCAGTACTTC. Translating it yields CAWSPTGPEQYF. The chain couples TRBV30 to TRBJ2-7; a possible D gene is TRBD1 (6 bases). CDR1 GTSNPN and CDR2 SVGIG come from the germline V gene (reference sequence). The CDR3 spans 12 residues. V was clipped by 2 bases and J by 6 bases, with 11 bases between them.

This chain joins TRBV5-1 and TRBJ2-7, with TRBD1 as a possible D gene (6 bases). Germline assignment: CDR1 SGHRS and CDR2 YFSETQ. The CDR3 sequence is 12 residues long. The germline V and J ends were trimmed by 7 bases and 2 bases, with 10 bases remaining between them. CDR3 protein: CASRQDAYEQYF. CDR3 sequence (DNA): TGCGCCAGCCGACAGGATGCCTACGAGCAGTACTTC.

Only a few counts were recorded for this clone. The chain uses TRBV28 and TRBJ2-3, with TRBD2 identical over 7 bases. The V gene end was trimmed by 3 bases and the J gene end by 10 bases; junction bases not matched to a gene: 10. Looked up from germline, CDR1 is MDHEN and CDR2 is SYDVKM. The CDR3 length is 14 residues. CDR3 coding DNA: TGTGCCAGCAGTTTCAGGGAGGGCCTAGGTGCGCAGTATTTT. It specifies CASSFREGLGAQYF.

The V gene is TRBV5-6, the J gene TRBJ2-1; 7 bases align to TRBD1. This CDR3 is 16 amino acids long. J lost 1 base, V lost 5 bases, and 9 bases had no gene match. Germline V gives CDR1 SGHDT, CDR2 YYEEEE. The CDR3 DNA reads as TGTGCCAGCAGATACGGGATCAGGGGGTCCTACAATGAGCAGTTCTTC. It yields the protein CASRYGIRGSYNEQFF.